This T cell receptor beta chain came from a study of blood T cell repertoires in COVID-19. Germline CDR1 is MNHEY and CDR2 is SVGEGT. V gave up 2 bases and J gave up 1 base, with 12 bases separating them. The CDR3 covers 17 residues. TCRdb keeps only in-frame clones here, not all; method: immunoSEQ multiplex PCR. Of 250,000 to 350,000 clones in the sample, around 91% were seen once. V is TRBV6-2 or TRBV6-3 and J is TRBJ2-6; a possible D gene is TRBD2 (6 bases). The clonotype originates from a woman aged 60-75 years with acute or convalescent COVID-19. Specimen: peripheral blood. CDR3 amino acids: CASSYLGGLSGANVLTF. Here the CDR3 DNA reads TGTGCCAGCAGTTACCTCGGAGGGTTGTCTGGGGCCAACGTCCTGACTTTC.